The sequence of this T cell receptor beta chain was determined in a study of T cell repertoires in cytomegalovirus infection. In germline, CDR1 is SGHNT, CDR2 YYREEE (reference sequence). The V gene lost 4 bases and the J gene lost 5 bases, with 21 bases spanning the gap. This CDR3 spans 16 amino acids. TCRdb ran MiXCR on the reads and lists one entry per CDR3 protein. The repertoire holds more than 250,000 distinct CDR3 sequences, with 20% to 25% as singletons. On this clonotype: No antigen is known for it.

The sequencing here drew on cultured PBMCs, taken from culture after CMV antigen stimulation. The chain combines TRBV5-4 with TRBJ1-1; tentatively, D is TRBD1 (6 bases). This TCR was sampled from a human donor in good health (CMV status not recorded). Some clones in this sample may be carry-over from other donors' samples. The CDR3 reads CASSPGTKAGVTEAFF. The DNA for the CDR3 is TGTGCCAGCAGCCCCGGGACAAAGGCGGGAGTAACTGAAGCTTTCTTT.